The source of this T cell receptor (beta chain) is a study of multiple sclerosis patients with progressive multifocal leukoencephalopathy. Whole-study findings and limits: In most PML patients, TRB repertoires appeared less diverse by entropy.

A remark on this clone: Antigen unknown.

Stated time point: time of PML onset. PML in natalizumab-treated patients developed after between roughly 16 and 60 months of natalizumab therapy. At PML onset, T3 blood samples were taken. V was pared by 5 bases and J by 3 bases, with 4 bases of the junction left unmatched. CDR1 is MGHRA and CDR2 is YSYEKL in the germline V gene. This CDR3 region has 14 residues. Spiked into each PCR were synthetic inline TR CDR3 controls of all V-J pairings. Method: immunoSEQ multiplex PCR; TCRdb's copy keeps in-frame clones and lacks some. The repertoire consists of approximately 27,000 clones, with more than 80% occurring once and the leading ten covering around 12%.

This receptor was taken from a woman between 25 and 40 years old with progressive multifocal leukoencephalopathy. This chain links TRBV4-1 with TRBJ1-2, with TRBD1 matching over 9 bases. The sequencing used PBMCs, collected from a patient treated with natalizumab. In DNA form, the CDR3 reads TGCGCCAGCAGCTTCAGACAGGGGGACTATGGCTACACCTTC. This translates into CASSFRQGDYGYTF.